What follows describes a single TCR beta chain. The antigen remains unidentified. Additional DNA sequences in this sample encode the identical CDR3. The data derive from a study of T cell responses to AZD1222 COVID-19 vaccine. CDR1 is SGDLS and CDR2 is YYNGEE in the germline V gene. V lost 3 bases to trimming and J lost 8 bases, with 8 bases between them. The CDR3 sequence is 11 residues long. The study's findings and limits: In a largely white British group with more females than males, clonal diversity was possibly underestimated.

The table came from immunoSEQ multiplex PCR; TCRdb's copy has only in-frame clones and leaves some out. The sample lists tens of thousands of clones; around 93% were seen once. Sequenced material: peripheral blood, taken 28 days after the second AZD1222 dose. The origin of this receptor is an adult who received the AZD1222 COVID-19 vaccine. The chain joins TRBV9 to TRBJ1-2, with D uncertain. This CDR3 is CASSAPDGYTF. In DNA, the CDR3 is TGTGCCAGCAGCGCCCCCGACGGCTACACCTTC.